This TCR beta chain was captured by sequencing in a study of T-cell reconstitution after alpha-beta-depleted transplantation in children. Study-wide results and caveats: Expanded graft clones, several hundred of them, were reportedly the source of alpha-beta T cells about two months after transplant. At one year after transplant, newly produced T cells mostly accounted for T-cell counts and diversity. Surviving recipient cells, namely T cells and thymic progenitors, were the source of high day-60 TCRbeta diversity in some patients.

On this clonotype itself: Its matching antigen is unknown.

The authors prepared the TCRbeta library with unique molecular identifiers. Each CDR3 protein is one row after TCRdb ran MiXCR on the PCR reads. The data hold around 800,000 distinct CDR3 sequences, with roughly 15% observed a single time. The V and J ends lost 7 bases and 3 bases respectively, with 14 bases between them. The CDR3 is 14 amino acids. Germline V gene data show CDR1 as SGHRS and CDR2 as YFSETQ. The sequence was obtained from a male patient between 5 and 17 years old who had a stem cell transplant for acute lymphoblastic leukemia, so the T cells may come from the graft donor. The sample in question was PBMCs, mostly from graft donor cells, obtained 360 days after TCRalphabeta/CD19-depleted stem cell transplant. J is TRBJ2-1 and V is TRBV5-1; D is uncertain. This chain's CDR3 is CASRTVTNYNEQFF. The CDR3, as DNA: TGCGCCAGCCGCACAGTCACCAACTACAATGAGCAGTTCTTC.